One sample yielded the 27 T cell receptor beta chains listed below, sequenced in a study of early T cells in non-severe SARS-CoV-2 infection. TCRdb re-analysed the 5' RACE reads in MiXCR, keeping a single row per CDR3 protein. The table has around 84,000 distinct CDR3 sequences, approximately 15% seen once. The sequencing sample was made of whole blood. These receptors all come from an adult who was a healthcare worker with PCR-confirmed SARS-CoV-2 infection or an uninfected control (not recorded which).

This clonotype was picked up a small number of times. This rearrangement joins TRBV6-5 to TRBJ2-1, with 7 bases aligning to TRBD2. The CDR3 runs 15 residues. The ends lost 6 bases at V and 7 bases at J; junction bases unmatched: 12. Germline V lookup: CDR1 MNHEY, CDR2 SVGAGI. The CDR3 sequence: CASRRDLAAGNEQFF. DNA of the CDR3: TGTGCCAGCAGAAGAGATCTAGCGGCAGGGAATGAGCAGTTCTTC.

The rearrangement links TRBV24-1 to TRBJ2-1, with 8 nucleotides matching TRBD1. The trim removed 5 bases at V and 8 bases at J, leaving 22 bases unmatched. The CDR3 loop spans 19 amino acids. Germline V gene lookup returns CDR1 KGHDR and CDR2 SFDVKD. Here the CDR3 reads CATSVHTRSDRGVVYEQFF. The CDR3 coding sequence is TGTGCCACCAGTGTCCACACCCGCTCAGACAGGGGTGTGGTCTATGAGCAGTTCTTC.

This clonotype was observed a handful of times. The chain couples TRBV3-1 to TRBJ2-2, with D possibly being TRBD1 (6 bases). The germline gives CDR1 LGHDT, CDR2 YNNKEL (reference sequence). The CDR3 extends over 17 amino acids. V was trimmed by 0 bases and J by 1 base, leaving 12 bases between them. The DNA for the CDR3 is TGTGCCAGCAGCCAAGATTTCAGGGGACAGAACACCGGGGAGCTGTTTTTT. It translates to CASSQDFRGQNTGELFF. Full variable domain (missing parts from reference TRBV3-1 and TRBJ2-2): DTAVSQTPKYLVTQMGNDKSIKCEQNLGHDTMYWYKQDSKKFLKIMFSYNNKELIINETVPNRFSPKSPDKAHLNLHINSLELGDSAVYFCASSQDFRGQNTGELFFGEGSRLTVL.

The chain uses TRBV25-1 and TRBJ2-1; a possible D gene is TRBD1 (5 bases). Germline V gives CDR1 MGHDK, CDR2 SYGVNS. Trimming took 4 bases from V and 8 from J, leaving 6 bases between them. The CDR3 has 11 amino acids. CDR3 residues: CASSVGDEQFF. CDR3 bases: TGTGCCAGCAGTGTAGGGGATGAGCAGTTCTTC.

This clonotype was detected only a few times. The V gene is TRBV29-1, the J gene TRBJ2-1; D is perhaps TRBD2 (5 bases). Per germline, CDR1 SQVTM and CDR2 ANQGSEA. The V end was cut by 4 bases, the J end by 10 bases, with 11 bases between. The CDR3 contains 11 residues. CDR3 nucleotide sequence: TGCAGCGTTGTTGCCACGGGGGAGCAGTTCTTC. This sequence encodes CSVVATGEQFF.

The V gene is TRBV21-1, the J gene TRBJ1-1; the DNA was not compared with TRBD1, the D call given in the table. TRBV21-1 is a listed pseudogene. This CDR3 is built from 14 residues. The CDR3 coding sequence is TGTGCCAGCAGGAATCCGGGGCGCCGGACTGAAGCTTTCTTT. Translating gives CASRNPGRRTEAFF.

V and J are TRBV12-3 or TRBV12-4 and TRBJ2-5; tentatively, D is TRBD1 (6 bases). The CDR3 has 14 residues. V lost 4 bases to trimming and J lost 5 bases, with 14 bases between them. The CDR3 nucleotides read TGTGCCAGCAGTTGGGTCAGGGGATCTGAGACCCAGTACTTC. This gives the protein CASSWVRGSETQYF.

The gene calls are TRBV7-8 and TRBJ2-3; 9 bases line up with TRBD2. The CDR3 runs to 16 residues. The V gene end was trimmed by 3 bases and the J gene end by 6 bases; junction bases not matched to a gene: 10. Germline CDR1 and CDR2: SGHVS and FQNEAQ. CDR3: CASSLRVSGSWDTQYF. As DNA, the CDR3 is TGTGCCAGCAGCTTGAGGGTTAGCGGGAGTTGGGATACGCAGTATTTT.

This clonotype occurred a few times. CDR3 protein: CASSVVEDKNIQYF. CDR3 sequence (DNA): TGTGCCAGCAGCGTAGTGGAAGACAAAAACATTCAGTACTTC. The rearrangement links TRBV9 to TRBJ2-4; D gene unclear. This CDR3 has 14 amino acids. CDR1 is SGDLS, CDR2 YYNGEE, per germline. Trimming pared 0 bases from V and 3 bases from J, leaving 7 bases between. The entire variable domain, with the rest obtained from reference TRBV9 and TRBJ2-4, is as follows: DSGVTQTPKHLITATGQRVTLRCSPRSGDLSVYWYQQSLDQGLQFLIQYYNGEERAKGNILERFSAQQFPDLHSELNLSSLELGDSALYFCASSVVEDKNIQYFGAGTRLSVL.

The chain combines TRBV28 with TRBJ1-5, with D possibly being TRBD1 (5 bases). With 5 bases removed from V and 13 bases from J, the gap between germline ends came to 12 bases. The CDR3 runs to 11 residues. Germline V gives CDR1 MDHEN, CDR2 SYDVKM. This chain's CDR3 is CASSRGHKQHF. The CDR3 bases are TGTGCCAGCAGTAGAGGACACAAGCAGCATTTT.

This chain uses TRBV7-2 with TRBJ2-5; a weak D match, TRBD1 (5 bases). Germline assignment: CDR1 SGHTA and CDR2 FQGNSA. The CDR3 is 15 residues long. Trimming removed 5 bases from V and 5 bases from J, with 18 bases in between. The CDR3 sequence is CASSPGARLGETQYF. The CDR3 DNA reads TGTGCCAGCAGCCCTGGGGCCCGATTGGGGGAGACCCAGTACTTC.

This clonotype was picked up many times. This rearrangement joins TRBV20-1 to TRBJ2-5; 8 bases match TRBD2. V lost 6 bases and J lost 1; bases outside the gene matches: 16. Germline values: CDR1 DFQATT, CDR2 SNEGSKA (reference sequence). The CDR3 contains 17 residues. CDR3 amino acids: CSAQDVIAGNTQETQYF. For the CDR3, the DNA is TGCAGTGCCCAAGACGTGATAGCGGGAAATACCCAAGAGACCCAGTACTTC.

This clonotype was seen a few times. The chain couples TRBV27 to TRBJ1-5; D remains unclear. The length of the CDR3 is 15 residues. CDR1 is MNHEY, CDR2 SMNVEV, per germline (reference sequence). V dropped 3 bases and J dropped 4 bases, with 13 bases sitting between them. The CDR3 DNA sequence: TGTGCCAGCAGTTTGTCGTTGCCGGGAAATCAGCCCCAGCATTTT. Its translation is CASSLSLPGNQPQHF.

This sequence joins TRBV27 and TRBJ2-7; TRBD1 might be the D (6 bases). Germline CDR1 MNHEY, CDR2 SMNVEV (reference sequence). Between the trimmed V and J ends, which lost 8 bases and 2 bases, there was a span of 13 bases. CDR3 length: 13 amino acids. The CDR3 sequence: CASRPDSTYEQYF. The CDR3 DNA sequence: TGTGCCAGCCGCCCGGACAGTACCTACGAGCAGTACTTC.

This clonotype was seen more than once but under ten times. V and J are TRBV5-5 and TRBJ2-1; D unclear. Germline assignment: CDR1 SGHKS and CDR2 YYEKEE (reference sequence). This CDR3 contains 15 residues. V was shortened by 3 bases and J by 0 bases, with 10 bases between the two germline ends. The CDR3 loop is CASSSGPSSYNEQFF. The CDR3 region has the DNA TGTGCCAGCAGCTCGGGCCCAAGCTCCTACAATGAGCAGTTCTTC. Based on the CDR3 plus reference TRBV5-5 and TRBJ2-1, the full variable domain is DAGVTQSPTHLIKTRGQQVTLRCSPISGHKSVSWYQQVLGQGPQFIFQYYEKEERGRGNFPDRFSARQFPNYSSELNVNALLLGDSALYLCASSSGPSSYNEQFFGPGTRLTVL.

The rearrangement links TRBV10-3 to TRBJ2-7; 7 bases align to TRBD1. Unmatched junction bases numbered 9, after V lost 3 bases and J lost 4 bases. CDR1 ENHRY and CDR2 SYGVKD come from the germline V gene. The CDR3 consists of 15 residues. The CDR3 nucleotides read TGTGCCATCAGTGAATCGAGGGGACAGACGTACGAGCAGTACTTC. Translating it yields CAISESRGQTYEQYF.

This chain joins TRBV5-5 and TRBJ2-1; 10 nucleotides line up with TRBD2. Losses at the gene ends were 0 bases for V and 8 bases for J; bases not matched to a gene: 5. Germline loops: CDR1 SGHKS, CDR2 YYEKEE (reference sequence). This CDR3 has 15 amino acids. The CDR3 reads CASSLGASGSYEQFF. DNA for the CDR3: TGTGCCAGCAGCTTGGGAGCTAGCGGGAGCTATGAGCAGTTCTTC.

This rearrangement joins TRBV19 to TRBJ2-7; D might be TRBD1 or TRBD2, each matching 5 bases. Germline V lookup: CDR1 LNHDA, CDR2 SQIVND (reference sequence). V was trimmed by 6 bases and J by 2 bases, leaving 11 bases between them. This CDR3 is 13 amino acids long. The CDR3, as DNA: TGTGCCAGTAGCCCGGGGCCCGCCTACGAGCAGTACTTC. Amino acids: CASSPGPAYEQYF.

This clonotype was found a few times. The chain couples TRBV7-2 to TRBJ2-2; D might be TRBD1 (6 bases). The CDR3 has 15 amino acids. Between the trimmed V and J ends, which lost 5 bases and 2 bases, there was a span of 12 bases. CDR1 SGHTA and CDR2 FQGNSA come from the germline V gene. CDR3 loop: CASSPRTVNTGELFF. As DNA, the CDR3 is TGTGCCAGCAGCCCTCGGACAGTCAACACCGGGGAGCTGTTTTTT.

J is TRBJ2-1 and V is TRBV20-1; no firm D call. The V gene's germline CDR1 is DFQATT and CDR2 SNEGSKA (reference sequence). V lost 6 bases to trimming and J lost 10 bases, with 13 bases between them. The CDR3 contains 11 residues. The CDR3 DNA follows: TGCAGTGCAACCCAGGACCAAGAGCAGTTCTTC. Amino acids: CSATQDQEQFF.

This clonotype was observed many times. The chain carries TRBV7-6 and TRBJ2-5; TRBD2 aligns across 14 bases. J was trimmed by 5 bases and V by 5 bases; bases with no gene match: 7. CDR1 and CDR2 from the germline V gene are SGHVS and FNYEAQ. This CDR3 is 16 amino acids long. CDR3 nucleotide sequence: TGTGCCAGCAGCCACCGACTAGCGGGGGGGGTGGAGACCCAGTACTTC. Translated, it gives CASSHRLAGGVETQYF.

This rearrangement joins TRBV20-1 to TRBJ1-2; the match to TRBD1 covers 7 bases. The germline gives CDR1 DFQATT, CDR2 SNEGSKA (reference sequence). The CDR3 length is 15 residues. V was pared by 6 bases and J by 3 bases, with 13 bases of the junction left unmatched. This CDR3 is CSANAPGQFDYGYTF. CDR3 DNA: TGCAGTGCCAACGCACCGGGACAGTTCGACTATGGCTACACCTTC.

This clonotype was seen repeatedly, ten times or more. The CDR3 DNA reads as TGTGCCAGCAGCCCCCTCGAGGGTGCCGTCCGGCATGAGCAGTTCTTC. Residues: CASSPLEGAVRHEQFF. The chain couples TRBV7-6 to TRBJ2-1; D possibly corresponds to TRBD2 (5 bases). This CDR3 has 16 amino acids. The V gene's germline CDR1 is SGHVS and CDR2 FNYEAQ. Trimming left V 5 bases short and J 8 bases short, with 22 bases between.

The chain has TRBV29-1 and TRBJ2-5; 8 nucleotides match TRBD1. Trimming at V came to 8 bases and at J to 5 bases, leaving 13 bases not matched to a gene. Germline V gives CDR1 SQVTM, CDR2 ANQGSEA. This CDR3 has 14 residues. The CDR3 loop reads CSPPLGRGQETQYF. The CDR3 nucleotides read TGCAGCCCACCTCTGGGCAGGGGGCAGGAGACCCAGTACTTC.

This clonotype was observed a handful of times. The chain joins TRBV9 to TRBJ2-7; D is ambiguous. Trimming pared 0 bases from V and 2 bases from J, leaving 9 bases between. CDR3 size: 14 residues. Germline lookup yields CDR1 SGDLS and CDR2 YYNGEE. In DNA, the CDR3 is TGTGCCAGCAGCGTAGCGGTGGCACCCTACGAGCAGTACTTC. The encoded protein is CASSVAVAPYEQYF.

The sample holds a few counts of this clonotype. The CDR3 reads CASSSSGPKDTEAFF. Here the CDR3 DNA reads TGTGCCAGCAGTTCCTCCGGGCCGAAGGACACTGAAGCTTTCTTT. J is TRBJ1-1 and V is TRBV6-5; D is unclear. There are 15 residues in the CDR3. Germline values: CDR1 MNHEY, CDR2 SVGAGI. Between the trimmed V and J ends, which lost 4 bases and 3 bases, there was a span of 15 bases.

This clonotype was counted many times. The chain recombines TRBV4-2 with TRBJ1-1; the D is unclear. The CDR3 covers 16 residues. Trimming pared 0 bases from V and 4 bases from J, leaving 15 bases between. CDR1 and CDR2 (germline): LGHNA, YNFKEQ. The CDR3 spells CASSQDPGAPRTEAFF. CDR3 coding DNA: TGTGCCAGCAGCCAAGATCCGGGCGCTCCCCGCACTGAAGCTTTCTTT.